The rows below give T cell receptor beta chains drawn from one sample of a study of T cell responses to AZD1222 COVID-19 vaccine. Libraries were prepared by immunoSEQ multiplex PCR; TCRdb keeps only in-frame clonotypes and omits some of them. The sample holds around 150,000 clones; 94% are singletons and the top ten take about 1.3%. This specimen was peripheral blood, taken on day 0 of AZD1222 vaccination. These receptors all stem from an adult in good health. The CDR3 runs from the conserved cysteine through the conserved F or W. Each record gives: V gene, CDR3 length, CDR3 protein.

TRBV5-1,16,CASSWRGQGYTDTQYF
TRBV18,16,CASSYLQGSNTGELFF
TRBV18,13,CASSPGLLYGYTF
TRBV11-2,12,CASSLGNSGYTF
TRBV3-1/TRBV3-2,14,CASSQERPNSPLHF
TRBV5-1,15,CASSVGQGVNTEAFF
TRBV6-5,15,CASSQQGEAKNIQYF
TRBV7-2,15,CASSFPGGPQETQYF
TRBV27,14,CASSLSGGNTEAFF
TRBV27,12,CASSRLNSPLHF
TRBV6-1,14,CASSDGGRIYGYTF
TRBV6-5,15,CASSSLAGVVETQYF
TRBV7-9,14,CASSSGYSNQPQHF
TRBV28,12,CASSSASREQFF
TRBV10-2,18,CASSESKGAGGTNEKLFF
TRBV3-1/TRBV3-2,16,CASSPTAGPANYGYTF
TRBV29-1,11,CSVVVGDRENF
TRBV5-4,18,CASTIGGQQRGYQETQYF
TRBV29-1,10,CSVEGNGYTF
TRBV2,15,CASSGGGISYNEQFF
TRBV12-3/TRBV12-4,13,CASSFWGANVLTF
TRBV9,15,CASSGTGWRYNEQFF
TRBV6-1,15,CASRSDAQGFYGYTF
TRBV3-1/TRBV3-2,14,CASSPPGPTGELFF
TRBV6-4,13,CASSEEEDTEAFF
TRBV10-1,15,CASSEGPLEDTEAFF
TRBV6-5,15,CASSYAGVFYNEQFF
TRBV6-6,15,CASSQTGGLNEKLFF
TRBV5-5,12,CAGSGERTEAFF
TRBV20-1,13,CSASSGVKNIQYF
TRBV27,14,CASSLTRTGQPQHF
TRBV6-2/TRBV6-3,14,CASSPGGSNQPQHF
TRBV7-8,14,CASSQGGAYEKLFF
TRBV2,14,CASIFEDTNTEAFF
TRBV6-5,14,CASSSTGKNTEAFF
TRBV11-3,13,CASSLSVKETQYF
TRBV7-9,16,CASSLIPLLDTGELFF
TRBV7-8,15,CASSLGLTGNQPQHF
TRBV5-1,15,CASSLTSGRVKEQFF
TRBV4-1,17,CASSQAPRSYVTDTQYF
TRBV2,13,CASSDTSKETQYF